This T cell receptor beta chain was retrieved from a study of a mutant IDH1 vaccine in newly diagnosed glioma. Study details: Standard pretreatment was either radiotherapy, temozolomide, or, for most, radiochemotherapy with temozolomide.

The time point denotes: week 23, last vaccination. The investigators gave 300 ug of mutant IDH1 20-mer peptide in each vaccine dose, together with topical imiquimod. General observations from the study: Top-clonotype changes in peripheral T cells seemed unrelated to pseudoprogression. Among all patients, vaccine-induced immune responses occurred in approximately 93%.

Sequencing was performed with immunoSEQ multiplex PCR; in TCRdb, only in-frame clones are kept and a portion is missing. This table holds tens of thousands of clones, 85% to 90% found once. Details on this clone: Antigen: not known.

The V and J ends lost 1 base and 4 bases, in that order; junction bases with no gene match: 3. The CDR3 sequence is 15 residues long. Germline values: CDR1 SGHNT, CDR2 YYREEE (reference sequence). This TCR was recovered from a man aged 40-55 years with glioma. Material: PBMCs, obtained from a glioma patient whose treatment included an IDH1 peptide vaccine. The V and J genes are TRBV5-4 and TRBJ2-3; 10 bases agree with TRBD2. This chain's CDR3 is CASSLKREGPDTQYF. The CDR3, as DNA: TGTGCCAGCAGCTTGAAGCGGGAGGGCCCAGATACGCAGTATTTT.